The T cell receptor (beta chain) described here comes from a study of T cells in Graves' hyperthyroidism and ophthalmopathy. On the study more broadly: At the time of initial diagnosis and before any treatment, peripheral blood was collected.

This clonotype was recorded many times. The antigen remains undetermined. Study findings and constraints: Most thyroid clonotypes expanded above 0.001 appeared in blood too.

RNA transcripts yielded amplified TCR beta CDR3 regions. Initially, a first-round RT-PCR of the TCR CDR3 employed the HTBI primer set. TCRdb ran MiXCR on the multiplex PCR reads and lists one entry per CDR3 protein. The repertoire has about 700,000 distinct CDR3 sequences, less than 15% of them found once; the top ten carry roughly 10%. If no ophthalmopathy progression occurred within 18 months, Graves' hyperthyroidism was stable. In making diagnoses, clinical symptoms, serum thyroxine and TRAb, thyroid ultrasound and orbital computed tomography were all used. CDR1 is SGHVS, CDR2 FNYEAQ, per germline. This CDR3 region has 16 residues. The V gene end was trimmed by 5 bases and the J gene end by 4 bases; junction bases not matched to a gene: 12.

The sequence came from a woman aged 18-29 years with Graves' hyperthyroidism. The V call is TRBV7-6, the J call TRBJ2-7; TRBD1 agrees at 9 bases. The sequencing sample was made of blood. The CDR3 coding sequence is TGTGCCAGCAGCCCCACTAGGACAGGGGAGAAGTACGAGCAGTACTTC. As protein: CASSPTRTGEKYEQYF.